A selection of T cell receptor beta chains follows, all from one sample in a study of blood T cell repertoires in COVID-19. Here immunoSEQ multiplex PCR was the method, and the copy in TCRdb shows in-frame clones only, minus some. The table lists 250,000 to 350,000 clones, over 75% of them singletons. The sequencing sample was made of PBMCs or T cells enriched from blood (not recorded which). These receptors all stem from a woman between 25 and 40 years old who had recovered from COVID-19. CDR3s include the opening cysteine and the closing phenylalanine or tryptophan. The order of the fields is D gene, V gene, J gene, clone size, CDR3 length, CDR3 DNA, CDR3 protein. A D gene is named only where the DNA matches it firmly. The listing skips clone size in some rows; elsewhere it reads once, few, many or a size class.

>TRBD1|TRBV9|TRBJ2-7|.|14
TGTGCCAGCAGCCCCTATAGACAGGGCTACGAGCAGTACTTC
CASSPYRQGYEQYF
>.|TRBV18|TRBJ1-2|.|13
TGTGCCAGCTCAGAGCTTGAGCACTATGGCTACACCTTC
CASSELEHYGYTF
>.|TRBV9|TRBJ2-2|.|12
TGTGCCAGCAGCCCCCCCTCCGGGGAGCTGTTTTTT
CASSPPSGELFF
>TRBD1|TRBV28|TRBJ2-1|once|12
TGTGCCAGCATAGGGGGCCTCAGGGAGCAGTTCTTC
CASIGGLREQFF
>.|TRBV5-8|TRBJ1-1|once|16
TGTGCCAGCAGCTTGGGACCGGGCCGACCGGGGACTGAAGCTTTCTTT
CASSLGPGRPGTEAFF
>.|TRBV28|TRBJ1-6|.|12
TGTGCCAGCAGTTTCAGTAATTCACCCCTCCACTTT
CASSFSNSPLHF
>TRBD2|TRBV2|TRBJ2-1|.|16
TGTGCCAGCAGCTCCGGGGGGGCGGCCTCCTACAATGAGCAGTTCTTC
CASSSGGAASYNEQFF
>.|TRBV19|TRBJ1-2|.|14
TGTGCCAGTAGTATGGTGTCAGGGAACTATGGCTACACCTTC
CASSMVSGNYGYTF
>.|TRBV4-1|TRBJ1-6|.|16
TGCGCCAGCAGCCAAGTGGCACAGGGTGGGAATTCACCCCTCCACTTT
CASSQVAQGGNSPLHF
>.|TRBV5-1|TRBJ2-5|once|13
TGCGCCAGCAGCCCGGGGTCCCAGGAGACCCAGTACTTC
CASSPGSQETQYF
>TRBD1|TRBV6-5|TRBJ1-6|.|15
TGTGCCAGCAGTTCCTTCGACAGGGGGCCTTCACCCCTCCACTTT
CASSSFDRGPSPLHF
>.|TRBV7-9|TRBJ1-1|.|14
TGTGCCAGCAGCACCAAACGGAGGGATACTGAAGCTTTCTTT
CASSTKRRDTEAFF
>.|TRBV3-1/TRBV3-2|TRBJ2-5|once|13
TGTGCCAGCAGCCAAGATATCGGGGAGACCCAGTACTTC
CASSQDIGETQYF
>.|TRBV9|TRBJ1-1|.|14
TGTGCCAGCAGCGTAGCCCAGAAGAACACTGAAGCTTTCTTT
CASSVAQKNTEAFF
>.|TRBV6-5|TRBJ1-1|.|14
TGTGCCAGCAGTTTCTCCGGGTTCAACACTGAAGCTTTCTTT
CASSFSGFNTEAFF
>TRBD1|TRBV18|TRBJ1-4|.|14
TGTGCCAGCTCACTAGACAGGGGTGCTGAAAAACTGTTTTTT
CASSLDRGAEKLFF